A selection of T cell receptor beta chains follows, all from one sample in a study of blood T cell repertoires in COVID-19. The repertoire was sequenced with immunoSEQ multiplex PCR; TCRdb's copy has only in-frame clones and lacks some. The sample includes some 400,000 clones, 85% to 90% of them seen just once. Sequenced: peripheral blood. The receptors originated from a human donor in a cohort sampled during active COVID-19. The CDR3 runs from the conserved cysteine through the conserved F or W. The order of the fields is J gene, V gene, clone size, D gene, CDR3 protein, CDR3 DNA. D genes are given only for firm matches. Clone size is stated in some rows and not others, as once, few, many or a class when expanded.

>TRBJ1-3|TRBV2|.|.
CASSDRSPSGNTIYF
TGTGCCAGCAGTGACCGGTCCCCCTCTGGAAACACCATATATTTT
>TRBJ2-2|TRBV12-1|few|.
CASSSPAGGRSTGELFF
TGTGCCAGCAGCTCTCCCGCGGGGGGCCGGAGCACCGGGGAGCTGTTTTTT
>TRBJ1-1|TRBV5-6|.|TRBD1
CASSSHTGGSDTEAFF
TGTGCCAGCAGCTCACACACAGGGGGCTCCGACACTGAAGCTTTCTTT
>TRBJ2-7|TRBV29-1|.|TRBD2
CSVAGLAGYEQYF
TGCAGCGTTGCAGGACTAGCCGGGTACGAGCAGTACTTC
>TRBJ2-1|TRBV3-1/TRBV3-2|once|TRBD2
CASSQDTAGGPRFF
TGTGCCAGCAGCCAAGATACAGCGGGAGGGCCCCGGTTCTTC
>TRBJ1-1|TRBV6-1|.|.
CASSERSGLNTEAFF
TGTGCCAGCAGTGAGAGGTCAGGGTTGAACACTGAAGCTTTCTTT
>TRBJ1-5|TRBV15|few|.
CATSRDMGPGNQPQHF
TGTGCCACCAGCAGAGATATGGGTCCAGGGAATCAGCCCCAGCATTTT
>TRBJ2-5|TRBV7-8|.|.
CASSFVRAEREDRETQYF
TGTGCCAGCAGCTTCGTCAGGGCAGAGCGTGAGGATAGGGAGACCCAGTACTTC
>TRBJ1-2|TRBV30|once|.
CAWRDGGVGYTF
TGTGCCTGGAGGGATGGGGGGGTCGGCTACACCTTC
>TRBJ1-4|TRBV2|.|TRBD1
CASKLDRGNNEKLFF
TGTGCCAGCAAGTTGGACAGGGGAAACAATGAAAAACTGTTTTTT
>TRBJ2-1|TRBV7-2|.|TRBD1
CASSLAGTEDNEQFF
TGTGCCAGCAGCTTAGCGGGGACAGAAGACAATGAGCAGTTCTTC
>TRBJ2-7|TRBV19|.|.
CASTQNRAGGHEQYF
TGTGCCAGTACTCAGAACAGGGCCGGCGGGCACGAGCAGTACTTC
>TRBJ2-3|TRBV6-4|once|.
CASSERGEADTQYF
TGTGCCAGCAGTGAGCGGGGAGAGGCAGATACGCAGTATTTT
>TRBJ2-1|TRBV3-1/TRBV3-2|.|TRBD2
CASSQAGTTRQFF
TGTGCCAGCAGCCAAGCCGGGACTACCCGGCAGTTCTTC
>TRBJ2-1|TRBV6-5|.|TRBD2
CASSSPGVAGNNEQFF
TGTGCCAGCAGTTCCCCTGGGGTAGCGGGGAACAATGAGCAGTTCTTC
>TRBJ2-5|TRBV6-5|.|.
CASTLEETQYF
TGTGCCAGCACTCTTGAAGAGACCCAGTACTTC
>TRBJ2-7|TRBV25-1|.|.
CASSEFFGSGYEQYF
TGTGCCAGCAGTGAATTTTTCGGTAGTGGCTACGAGCAGTACTTC
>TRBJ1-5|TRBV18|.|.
CASSPQEGSSNQPQHF
TGTGCCAGCTCACCACAAGAGGGATCTAGCAATCAGCCCCAGCATTTT
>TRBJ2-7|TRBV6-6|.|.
CASSSPRGTGEQYF
TGTGCCAGCAGTTCACCCAGGGGAACAGGGGAGCAGTACTTC
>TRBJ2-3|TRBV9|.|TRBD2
CASSPNLAGGAASTDTQYF
TGTGCCAGCAGCCCCAATCTAGCGGGAGGGGCGGCGAGCACAGATACGCAGTATTTT
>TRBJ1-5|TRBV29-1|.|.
CSVGTGSSNQPQHF
TGCAGCGTTGGAACAGGGTCCAGCAATCAGCCCCAGCATTTT
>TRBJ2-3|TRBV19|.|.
CASSMGRGSTDTQYF
TGTGCCAGTAGTATGGGGCGAGGAAGCACAGATACGCAGTATTTT
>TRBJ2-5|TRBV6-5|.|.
CASRQGPGETQYF
TGTGCCAGCAGACAGGGACCAGGGGAGACCCAGTACTTC
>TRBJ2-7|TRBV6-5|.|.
CASSSSEYEQYF
TGTGCCAGCAGTTCCTCAGAGTACGAGCAGTACTTC
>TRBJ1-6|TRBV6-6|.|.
CASSYSGGNSPLHF
TGTGCCAGCAGTTACTCGGGGGGAAATTCACCCCTCCACTTT
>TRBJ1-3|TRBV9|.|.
CASSTTAGNTIYF
TGTGCCAGCAGCACGACAGCTGGAAACACCATATATTTT
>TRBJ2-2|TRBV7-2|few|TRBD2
CASRRTSGSGGELFF
TGTGCCAGCAGGAGGACTAGCGGGAGCGGCGGGGAGCTGTTTTTT
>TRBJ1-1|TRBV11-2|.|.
CASSPSFVNTEAFF
TGTGCCAGCAGCCCCTCCTTCGTAAACACTGAAGCTTTCTTT
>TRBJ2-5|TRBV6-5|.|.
CASRPPGLETQYF
TGTGCCAGCAGACCCCCCGGTCTGGAGACCCAGTACTTC
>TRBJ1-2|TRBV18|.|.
CASTAREDYGYTF
TGTGCCAGCACTGCGCGAGAAGACTATGGCTACACCTTC
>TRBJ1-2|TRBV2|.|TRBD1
CASILSLWGQSNYGYTF
TGTGCCAGCATCCTCTCTCTTTGGGGACAGTCAAACTATGGCTACACCTTC
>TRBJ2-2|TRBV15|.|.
CATSRDWRAGTGELFF
TGTGCCACCAGCAGAGATTGGAGGGCCGGCACCGGGGAGCTGTTTTTT
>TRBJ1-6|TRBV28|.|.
CASSFARDNSPLHF
TGTGCCAGCAGTTTCGCCAGGGATAATTCACCCCTCCACTTT
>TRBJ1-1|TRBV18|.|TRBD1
CASSRQGLLFKAFF
TGTGCCAGCTCACGACAGGGTTTACTCTTTAAAGCTTTCTTT
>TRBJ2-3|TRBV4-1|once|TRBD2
CASSQDESLLAGDTDTQYF
TGCGCCAGCAGCCAAGATGAGAGCCTTCTAGCGGGTGACACAGATACGCAGTATTTT
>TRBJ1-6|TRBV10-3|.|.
CAIRGDYNSPLHF
TGTGCCATCAGGGGAGATTATAATTCACCCCTCCACTTT
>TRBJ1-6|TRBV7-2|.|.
CASSLGSSYNSPLHF
TGTGCCAGCAGCTTAGGTAGCTCCTATAATTCACCCCTCCACTTT
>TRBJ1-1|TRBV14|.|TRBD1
CASSPGTGGVSHTEAFF
TGTGCCAGCAGCCCCGGGACAGGGGGCGTGAGTCACACTGAAGCTTTCTTT
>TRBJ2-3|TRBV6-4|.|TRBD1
CASSDEGQGSVDTQYF
TGTGCCAGCAGTGACGAGGGACAGGGGAGTGTGGATACGCAGTATTTT
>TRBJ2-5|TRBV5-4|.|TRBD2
CASSWGTGGPRETQYF
TGTGCCAGCAGCTGGGGCACGGGGGGGCCGAGGGAGACCCAGTACTTC
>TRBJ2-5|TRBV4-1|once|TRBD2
CASSLGLAGNQETQYF
TGCGCCAGCAGCCTGGGACTAGCGGGGAACCAAGAGACCCAGTACTTC
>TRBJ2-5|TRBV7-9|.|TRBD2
CASSLRRGAGAQETQYF
TGTGCCAGCAGCCTTAGGCGGGGAGCGGGGGCCCAAGAGACCCAGTACTTC
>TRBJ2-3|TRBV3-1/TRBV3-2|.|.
CASSPNVGGTDTQYF
TGTGCCAGCAGCCCTAACGTAGGGGGCACAGATACGCAGTATTTT
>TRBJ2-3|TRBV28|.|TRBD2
CASSAGTRYRSSTDTQYF
TGTGCCAGCAGCGCCGGGACTAGGTATAGATCTAGCACAGATACGCAGTATTTT
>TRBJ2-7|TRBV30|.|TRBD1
CAWSLDRGRLGEQYF
TGTGCCTGGAGTTTAGACAGGGGGCGCCTGGGGGAGCAGTACTTC